Presented here are 24 T cell receptor beta chains from one specimen sequenced in a study of radiotherapy plus CTLA-4 blockade in lung cancer. The table came from immunoSEQ multiplex PCR; TCRdb's copy has only in-frame clones and leaves some out. The sample holds tens of thousands of clones, around 87% seen once. Material: peripheral blood, obtained from a patient treated with radiotherapy plus ipilimumab. These receptors came from a human donor with non-small cell lung cancer who had stable disease on radiotherapy plus ipilimumab.

The chain joins TRBV7-6 to TRBJ2-2, with a weak D call TRBD2 (6 bases). Trimming shortened V by 0 bases and J by 1 base, and 15 bases separated the two germline ends. The CDR3 sequence is 18 residues long. CDR1 and CDR2 from the germline V gene are SGHVS and FNYEAQ. DNA of the CDR3: TGTGCCAGCAGCTTAGCGCATAGGAGAGCGGGGAACACCGGGGAGCTGTTTTTT. It yields the protein CASSLAHRRAGNTGELFF.

The chain carries TRBV2 and TRBJ2-5; D call uncertain. This CDR3 has 12 amino acids. CDR1 is SNHLY, CDR2 FYNNEI, per germline. V was clipped by 7 bases and J by 2 bases, with 8 bases between them. CDR3 amino acids: CASNSPQETQYF. CDR3 coding DNA: TGTGCCAGCAACAGCCCACAAGAGACCCAGTACTTC.

The chain links TRBV6-5 to TRBJ2-7, with D perhaps matching TRBD2 (6 bases). The CDR3 has 15 residues. CDR1 is MNHEY, CDR2 SVGAGI, per germline. The V end was cut by 2 bases, the J end by 1 base, with 12 bases between. The CDR3 bases are TGTGCCAGCAGTTACGGGGCAGGGAGGTCCTACGAGCAGTACTTC. Its translation: CASSYGAGRSYEQYF.

The rearrangement uses TRBV11-2 and TRBJ2-5; D remains unclear. Germline V CDR1 and CDR2: SGHAT, FQNNGV. V shed 5 bases and J shed 14 bases, with 21 bases lying between them. The CDR3 has 13 residues. In DNA form, the CDR3 reads TGTGCCAGCAGCCCTCTTCACACCAGTTCCGTATACTTC. It translates to CASSPLHTSSVYF.

The V call is TRBV7-3, the J call TRBJ2-1; D not resolved. The ends were cut back, 1 base at V and 6 bases at J, with 4 bases in the middle. Looked up from germline, CDR1 is SGHTA and CDR2 is FQGTGA. This CDR3 comprises 12 residues. The CDR3 DNA follows: TGTGCCAGCAGCTTAAGTCTCAATGAGCAGTTCTTC. Its protein is CASSLSLNEQFF.

As regards this clone: The junction differs from germline at one of its ends, possibly a read error. The genes are TRBV11-2 and TRBJ2-7; D remains ambiguous. Germline CDR1 SGHAT, CDR2 FQNNGV. The CDR3 runs 13 residues. Here the CDR3 DNA reads TGTGCCAGCAGCGTAGAAGGATTTCGCGAGCAGTACTTC. Protein sequence: CASSVEGFREQYF.

This chain joins TRBV14 and TRBJ2-2; 9 nucleotides match TRBD1. CDR1 is SGHDN, CDR2 FVKESK, per germline. The ends lost 2 bases at V and 7 bases at J; junction bases unmatched: 8. This CDR3 is built from 16 residues. The CDR3 protein is CASSQLDRGRGGELFF. As DNA, the CDR3 is TGTGCCAGCAGCCAACTGGACAGGGGTCGGGGCGGGGAGCTGTTTTTT.

The chain has TRBV28 and TRBJ1-2, with 9 nucleotides matching TRBD1. V was clipped by 5 bases and J by 9 bases; unmatched bases: 13. Per the germline V gene, CDR1 is MDHEN and CDR2 is SYDVKM. The CDR3 has 15 residues. CDR3 protein: CASSPGTGLRYSYTF. Written as DNA, the CDR3 is TGTGCCAGCAGTCCCGGGACAGGGCTTAGATATAGCTACACCTTC.

This chain connects TRBV7-9 to TRBJ2-5; no reliable D call. This CDR3 is 12 amino acids long. Trimming left V 8 bases short and J 5 bases short, with 12 bases between. Germline lookup yields CDR1 SEHNR and CDR2 FQNEAQ (reference sequence). CDR3 nucleotides: TGTGCCAGCGGTAGAGGCTTCGAGACCCAGTACTTC. As protein: CASGRGFETQYF.

The V and J genes are TRBV11-2 and TRBJ2-2, with 9 bases lining up with TRBD2. This CDR3 is built from 14 residues. Trimming took 6 bases from V and 5 from J; bases not matched to a gene: 4. Germline assignment: CDR1 SGHAT and CDR2 FQNNGV. This CDR3 reads CASRAGGSTGELFF. The CDR3 nucleotides are TGTGCCAGCAGAGCGGGAGGTTCAACCGGGGAGCTGTTTTTT. Variable domain in full (rest from reference TRBV11-2 and TRBJ2-2): EAGVAQSPRYKIIEKRQSVAFWCNPISGHATLYWYQQILGQGPKLLIQFQNNGVVDDSQLPKDRFSAERLKGVDSTLKIQPAKLEDSAVYLCASRAGGSTGELFFGEGSRLTVL.

The chain has TRBV28 and TRBJ2-7, with 8 bases identical to TRBD1. Trimming removed 3 bases from V and 1 base from J; junction bases left unmatched: 11. CDR3 length: 17 amino acids. Germline V CDR1 and CDR2: MDHEN, SYDVKM. The CDR3 DNA reads TGTGCCAGCAGTTTGGGGACAGGAAAACCAGCATCCTACGAGCAGTACTTC. It is translated as CASSLGTGKPASYEQYF.

This clone has just one count. The gene calls are TRBV9 and TRBJ1-1; 9 bases are shared with TRBD1. CDR1 and CDR2 (germline): SGDLS, YYNGEE. Losses at the gene ends were 4 bases for V and 3 bases for J; bases not matched to a gene: 10. The CDR3 has 16 residues. The CDR3 DNA is TGTGCCAGCAGCCCGCCGATGAGGACAGGGGACACTGAAGCTTTCTTT. Protein: CASSPPMRTGDTEAFF. The full variable domain, with the rest looked up from reference TRBV9 and TRBJ1-1, is DSGVTQTPKHLITATGQRVTLRCSPRSGDLSVYWYQQSLDQGLQFLIQYYNGEERAKGNILERFSAQQFPDLHSELNLSSLELGDSALYFCASSPPMRTGDTEAFFGQGTRLTVV.

The chain carries TRBV4-1 and TRBJ2-2, with TRBD1 as a possible D gene (5 bases). CDR3 length: 19 amino acids. Trimming shortened V by 0 bases and J by 5 bases, and 22 bases separated the two germline ends. Germline V gene data show CDR1 as MGHRA and CDR2 as YSYEKL. CDR3 bases: TGCGCCAGCAGCCAAGATGGGTTTCACGATCAGGGAAGGACCGGGGAGCTGTTTTTT. It codes for CASSQDGFHDQGRTGELFF.

The chain has TRBV6-5 and TRBJ1-2, with no clear D. V was trimmed by 7 bases and J by 7 bases, leaving 10 bases between them. This CDR3 region has 11 residues. Per the germline V gene, CDR1 is MNHEY and CDR2 is SVGAGI. The CDR3 region has the DNA TGTGCCAGCACGGGAGGGAGTGGCTACACCTTC. Its protein is CASTGGSGYTF.

The CDR3 loop reads CASSPPTLAGGTEAFF. The CDR3 region has the DNA TGTGCCAGCTCACCACCGACTCTCGCCGGGGGCACTGAAGCTTTCTTT. The J gene is TRBJ1-1, the V gene TRBV18, with a tentative D call TRBD1 (5 bases). Germline V CDR1 and CDR2: KGHSH, LQKENI. Trimming took off 0 bases at V and 4 bases at J, with 15 bases between the two ends. The CDR3 length is 16 residues.

The chain recombines TRBV7-7 with TRBJ2-4; 12 positions match TRBD2. This CDR3 is 19 amino acids long. From germline, CDR1 is SSHAT and CDR2 FNYEAQ (reference sequence). V lost 1 base, J lost 6 bases, and 13 bases stayed unmatched. CDR3 in amino acids: CASSLESSGGAGNGNIQYF. The CDR3 DNA sequence: TGTGCCAGCAGCTTAGAGTCTAGCGGGGGGGCCGGGAATGGAAACATTCAGTACTTC.

CDR3 loop: CASSLRDRVYEQFF. The CDR3, as DNA: TGTGCCAGCAGCTTACGGGACAGGGTCTATGAGCAGTTCTTC. V gene TRBV7-9 combines with J gene TRBJ2-1; 9 nucleotides line up with TRBD1. The CDR3 sequence is 14 residues long. The V gene end was trimmed by 2 bases and the J gene end by 8 bases; junction bases not matched to a gene: 4. The germline CDR1 and CDR2 sequences are SEHNR and FQNEAQ (reference sequence).

With respect to this clone: A junction end diverges from the germline sequence, so it may reflect a read error. The chain joins TRBV15 to TRBJ1-1, with a weak D call TRBD1 (6 bases). In germline, CDR1 is LNHNV, CDR2 YYDKDF (reference sequence). The CDR3 totals 15 residues. CDR3 coding DNA: TGTGCCACCAGCAGAGAGATAGGGGGAGGGGGAACCGGAAAATTT. It codes for CATSREIGGGGTGKF. The entire variable domain, with the rest obtained from reference TRBV15 and TRBJ1-1, is as follows: DAMVIQNPRYQVTQFGKPVTLSCSQTLNHNVMYWYQQKSSQAPKLLFHYYDKDFNNEADTPDNFQSRRPNTSFCFLDIRSPGLGDTAMYLCATSREIGGGGTGKFGQGTRLTVV.

DNA for the CDR3: TGTGCCAGCAGTGAAGCGCTGGGGGGGATCCAGCCCCAGCATTTT. Protein sequence: CASSEALGGIQPQHF. The rearrangement joins TRBV6-1 to TRBJ1-5; tentative D call: TRBD1 (5 bases). Germline V gene sequence: CDR1 MNHNS, CDR2 SASEGT. CDR3 size: 15 residues. V shed 0 bases and J shed 7 bases, with 13 bases lying between them.

The chain recombines TRBV30 with TRBJ2-1; the D is unclear. CDR1 and CDR2 (germline): GTSNPN, SVGIG (reference sequence). With 3 bases removed from V and 0 bases from J, the gap between germline ends came to 6 bases. This CDR3 has 13 residues. The chain's CDR3 is CAWRASSYNEQFF. The CDR3 DNA sequence: TGTGCCTGGAGGGCTAGCTCCTACAATGAGCAGTTCTTC.

The CDR3 DNA reads as TGTGCCAGCAGTGAAGAGGCAGGTGGGGATATTAGCAATCAGCCCCAGCATTTT. Translation gives CASSEEAGGDISNQPQHF. The chain recombines TRBV6-1 with TRBJ1-5; D ambiguous. The CDR3 length is 18 residues. CDR1 is MNHNS and CDR2 is SASEGT in the germline V gene. Trimming removed 1 base at V and 0 bases at J, with 16 bases between.

The V and J genes are TRBV27 and TRBJ2-7, with D perhaps TRBD2 (5 bases). V was shortened by 2 bases and J by 0 bases, with 14 bases between the two germline ends. CDR1 is MNHEY and CDR2 is SMNVEV in the germline V gene (reference sequence). The CDR3 covers 16 residues. For the CDR3, the DNA is TGTGCCAGCAGTTTAGTACCGGGAAAAAGCTCCTACGAGCAGTACTTC. Encoded protein: CASSLVPGKSSYEQYF.

V is TRBV28 and J is TRBJ2-6; D possibly corresponds to TRBD1 (6 bases). This CDR3 comprises 15 residues. Germline CDR1 and CDR2: MDHEN and SYDVKM. V lost 11 bases and J 0 bases, leaving 14 bases between the germline ends. The CDR3 DNA reads TGTGCCGCCCGCAGGGGTGGCTCTGGGGCCAACGTCCTGACTTTC. Amino acid sequence: CAARRGGSGANVLTF.

The chain links TRBV10-1 to TRBJ2-3; 9 bases match TRBD1. J lost 4 bases, V lost 6 bases, and 5 bases had no gene match. The CDR3 is 14 amino acids. Germline lookup yields CDR1 WNHNN and CDR2 SYGVQD (reference sequence). The CDR3 sequence is CASSQTGGADTQYF. In DNA form, the CDR3 reads TGCGCCAGCAGCCAAACAGGGGGCGCAGATACGCAGTATTTT.